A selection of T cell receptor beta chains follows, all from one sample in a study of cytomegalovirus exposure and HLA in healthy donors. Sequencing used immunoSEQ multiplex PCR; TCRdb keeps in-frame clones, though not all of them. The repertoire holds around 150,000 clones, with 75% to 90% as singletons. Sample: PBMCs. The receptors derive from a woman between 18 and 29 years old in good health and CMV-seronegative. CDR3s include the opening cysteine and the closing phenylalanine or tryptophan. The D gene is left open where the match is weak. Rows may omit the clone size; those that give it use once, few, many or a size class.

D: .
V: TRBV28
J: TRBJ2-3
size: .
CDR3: CASSSDTPSQYF
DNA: TGTGCCAGCAGTTCGGACACCCCTAGTCAGTATTTT

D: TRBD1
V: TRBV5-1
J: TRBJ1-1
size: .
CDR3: CASSEGASTEAFF
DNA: TGCGCCAGCAGCGAGGGGGCGAGTACTGAAGCTTTCTTT

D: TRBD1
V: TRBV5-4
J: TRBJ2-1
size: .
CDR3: CASSFPGTGKRGNEQFF
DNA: TGTGCCAGCAGCTTCCCCGGGACAGGGAAAAGGGGCAATGAGCAGTTCTTC

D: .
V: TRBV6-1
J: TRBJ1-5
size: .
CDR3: CASSFTGFAQPQHF
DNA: TGTGCCAGCAGTTTTACAGGGTTCGCTCAGCCCCAGCATTTT

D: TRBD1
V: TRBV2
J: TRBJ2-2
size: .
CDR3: CASSDLVTGGNTGELFF
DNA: TGTGCCAGCAGTGACCTTGTTACAGGGGGAAACACCGGGGAGCTGTTTTTT

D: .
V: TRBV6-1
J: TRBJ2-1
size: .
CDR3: CASSGRRDEQFF
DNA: TGTGCCAGCAGTGGCCGCCGGGATGAGCAGTTCTTC

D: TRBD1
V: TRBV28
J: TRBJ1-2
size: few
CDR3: CASGRGLRTYGYTF
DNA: TGTGCCAGCGGCAGGGGGCTGAGAACCTATGGCTACACCTTC

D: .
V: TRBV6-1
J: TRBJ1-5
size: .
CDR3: CASSIKPQHF
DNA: TGTGCCAGCAGTATTAAGCCCCAGCATTTT

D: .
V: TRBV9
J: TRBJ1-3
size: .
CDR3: CASSLPGPGNTIYF
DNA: TGTGCCAGCAGCTTACCAGGGCCCGGAAACACCATATATTTT

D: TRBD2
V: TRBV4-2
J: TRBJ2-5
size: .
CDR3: CASSQDPTGGRETQYF
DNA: TGTGCCAGCAGCCAAGATCCTACGGGGGGGCGCGAGACCCAGTACTTC

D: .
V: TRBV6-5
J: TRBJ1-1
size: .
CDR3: CASSTELNTEAFF
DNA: TGTGCCAGCAGTACAGAACTGAACACTGAAGCTTTCTTT

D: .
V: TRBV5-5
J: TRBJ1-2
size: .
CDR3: CASSLLAGVGYGYTF
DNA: TGTGCCAGCAGCTTGCTGGCAGGGGTTGGCTATGGCTACACCTTC

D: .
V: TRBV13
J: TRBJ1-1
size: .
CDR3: CASSGAQGWLTEAFF
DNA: TGTGCCAGCAGCGGAGCCCAGGGGTGGCTGACTGAAGCTTTCTTT

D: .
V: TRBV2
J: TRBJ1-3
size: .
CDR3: CASSAGNTIYF
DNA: TGTGCCAGCAGTGCAGGAAACACCATATATTTT

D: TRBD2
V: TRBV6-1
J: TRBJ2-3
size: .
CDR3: CASSEFLSLGLAGTDTQYF
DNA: TGTGCCAGCAGTGAATTTCTTTCGTTGGGACTAGCGGGGACAGATACGCAGTATTTT

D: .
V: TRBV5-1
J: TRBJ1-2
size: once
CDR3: CASSLDGAYGYTF
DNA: TGCGCCAGCAGCTTGGATGGAGCCTATGGCTACACCTTC

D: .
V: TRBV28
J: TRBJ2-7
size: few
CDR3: CASSSGNSYEQYF
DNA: TGTGCCAGCAGTTCAGGGAACTCCTACGAGCAGTACTTC

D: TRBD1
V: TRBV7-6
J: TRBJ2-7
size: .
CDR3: CASSIMQGASEQYF
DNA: TGTGCCAGCAGCATCATGCAGGGGGCATCCGAGCAGTACTTC

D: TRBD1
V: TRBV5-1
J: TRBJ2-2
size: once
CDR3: CASSLDGQGATNTGELFF
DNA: TGCGCCAGCAGCTTGGACGGACAGGGGGCAACGAACACCGGGGAGCTGTTTTTT

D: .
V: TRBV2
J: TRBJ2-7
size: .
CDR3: CASSEALSLGALYEQYF
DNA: TGTGCCAGCAGTGAAGCGCTCTCGTTGGGGGCCCTATACGAGCAGTACTTC

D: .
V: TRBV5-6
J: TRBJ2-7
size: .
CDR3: CASSWGRTEQYF
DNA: TGTGCCAGCAGCTGGGGCCGGACAGAGCAGTACTTC

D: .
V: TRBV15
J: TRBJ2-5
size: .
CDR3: CATSRDPSPETQYF
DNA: TGTGCCACCAGCAGAGACCCTTCCCCAGAGACCCAGTACTTC

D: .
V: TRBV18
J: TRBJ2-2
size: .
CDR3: CASPQGNTGELFF
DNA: TGTGCCAGCCCTCAGGGTAACACCGGGGAGCTGTTTTTT

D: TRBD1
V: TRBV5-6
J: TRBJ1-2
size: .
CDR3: CASSLGDRVSPYGYTF
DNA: TGTGCCAGCAGCTTGGGGGACAGGGTCTCTCCCTATGGCTACACCTTC

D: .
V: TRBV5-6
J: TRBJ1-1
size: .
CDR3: CASSLESLGGSYTEAFF
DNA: TGTGCCAGCAGCTTGGAGTCGTTGGGGGGGTCGTACACTGAAGCTTTCTTT

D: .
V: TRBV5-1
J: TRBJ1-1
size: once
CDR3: CASSLWGGTEAFF
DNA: TGCGCCAGCAGCTTATGGGGGGGCACTGAAGCTTTCTTT

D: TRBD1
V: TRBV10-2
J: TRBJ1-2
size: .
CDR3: CASSEGQGYGYTF
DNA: TGTGCCAGCAGCGAGGGACAGGGGTATGGCTACACCTTC

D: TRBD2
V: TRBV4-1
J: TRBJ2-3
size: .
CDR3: CASRGLAGGRTDTQYF
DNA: TGCGCCAGCAGGGGCCTAGCGGGGGGACGCACAGATACGCAGTATTTT

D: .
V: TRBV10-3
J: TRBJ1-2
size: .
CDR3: CAISGSTEPDGYTF
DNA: TGTGCCATCAGTGGATCGACAGAGCCCGATGGCTACACCTTC

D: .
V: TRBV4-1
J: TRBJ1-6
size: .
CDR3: CASSQSKLGTPNSPLHF
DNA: TGCGCCAGCAGCCAATCCAAGCTCGGGACACCGAACTCACCCCTCCACTTT

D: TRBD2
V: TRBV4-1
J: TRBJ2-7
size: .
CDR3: CASSLSWGGYEQYF
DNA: TGCGCCAGCAGCCTCAGCTGGGGGGGCTACGAGCAGTACTTC

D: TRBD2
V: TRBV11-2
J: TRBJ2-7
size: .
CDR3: CASSLVPGGSSAYEQYF
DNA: TGTGCCAGCAGCTTAGTCCCGGGCGGGAGTTCAGCCTACGAGCAGTACTTC

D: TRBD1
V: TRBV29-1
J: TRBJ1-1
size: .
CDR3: CSVTGTGNTEAFF
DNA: TGCAGTGTAACCGGGACAGGGAACACTGAAGCTTTCTTT

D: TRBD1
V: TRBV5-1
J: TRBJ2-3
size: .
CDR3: CASSLGGQGYSGSTDTQYF
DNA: TGCGCCAGCAGCTTAGGGGGACAGGGGTATAGCGGAAGCACAGATACGCAGTATTTT

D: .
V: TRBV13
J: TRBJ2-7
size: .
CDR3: CASSLGLGAGEQYF
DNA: TGTGCCAGCAGCTTAGGCCTTGGAGCGGGCGAGCAGTACTTC

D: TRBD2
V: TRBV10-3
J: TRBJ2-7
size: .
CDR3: CAISTGTSGSYEQYF
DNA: TGTGCCATCAGTACCGGGACTAGCGGGAGCTACGAGCAGTACTTC

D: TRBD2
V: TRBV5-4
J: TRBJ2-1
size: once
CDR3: CASRSGSHADEQFF
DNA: TGTGCCAGCAGAAGCGGGAGTCACGCCGATGAGCAGTTCTTC

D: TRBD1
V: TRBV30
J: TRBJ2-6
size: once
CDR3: CAWSTGQRNPKGANVLTF
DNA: TGTGCCTGGAGTACGGGACAGCGGAACCCTAAGGGGGCCAACGTCCTGACTTTC

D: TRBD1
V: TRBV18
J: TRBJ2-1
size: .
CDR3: CASSPDRGRNEQFF
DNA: TGTGCCAGCTCACCGGACAGGGGACGCAATGAGCAGTTCTTC

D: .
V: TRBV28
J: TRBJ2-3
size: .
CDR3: CASSFIGVGADTQYF
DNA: TGTGCCAGCAGTTTTATCGGGGTTGGGGCAGATACGCAGTATTTT

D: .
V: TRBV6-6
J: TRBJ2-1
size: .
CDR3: CASRTGQSNGQFF
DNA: TGTGCCAGCAGGACCGGACAGTCAAATGGGCAGTTCTTC

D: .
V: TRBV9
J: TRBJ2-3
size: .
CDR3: CASSATGTDTQYF
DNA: TGTGCCAGCAGCGCTACAGGCACAGATACGCAGTATTTT

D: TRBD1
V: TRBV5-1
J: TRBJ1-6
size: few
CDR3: CASSLERRDRAGPLHF
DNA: TGCGCCAGCAGCTTGGAACGCCGGGACAGGGCAGGACCCCTCCACTTT

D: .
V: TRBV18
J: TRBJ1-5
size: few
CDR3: CASSPDRTANRNQPQHF
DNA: TGTGCCAGCTCACCAGATCGAACAGCTAATCGCAATCAGCCCCAGCATTTT

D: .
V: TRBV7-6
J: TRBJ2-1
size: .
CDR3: CASSLEAGPRVYNEQFF
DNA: TGTGCCAGCAGCTTAGAAGCGGGTCCAAGGGTTTACAATGAGCAGTTCTTC

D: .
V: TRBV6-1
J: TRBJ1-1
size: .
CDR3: CASTSNWGQTEAFF
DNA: TGTGCCAGTACCTCTAACTGGGGGCAAACTGAAGCTTTCTTT